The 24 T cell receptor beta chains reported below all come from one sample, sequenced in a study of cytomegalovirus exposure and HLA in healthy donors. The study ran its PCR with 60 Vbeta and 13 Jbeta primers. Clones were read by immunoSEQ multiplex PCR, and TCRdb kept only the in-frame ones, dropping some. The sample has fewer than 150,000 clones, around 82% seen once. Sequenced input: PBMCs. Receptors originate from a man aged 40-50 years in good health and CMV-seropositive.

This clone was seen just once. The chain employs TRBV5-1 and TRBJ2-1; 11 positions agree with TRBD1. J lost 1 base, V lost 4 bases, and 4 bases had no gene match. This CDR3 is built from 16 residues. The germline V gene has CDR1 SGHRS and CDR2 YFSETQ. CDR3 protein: CASSPGQGASYNEQFF. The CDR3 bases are TGCGCCAGCAGCCCCGGACAGGGGGCTTCCTACAATGAGCAGTTCTTC.

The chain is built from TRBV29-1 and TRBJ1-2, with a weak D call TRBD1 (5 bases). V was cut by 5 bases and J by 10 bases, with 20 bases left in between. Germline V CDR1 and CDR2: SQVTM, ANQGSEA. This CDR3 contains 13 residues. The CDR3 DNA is TGCAGCGTTCGCTGGGGGGTAAGAGCGGACTACACCTTC. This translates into CSVRWGVRADYTF.

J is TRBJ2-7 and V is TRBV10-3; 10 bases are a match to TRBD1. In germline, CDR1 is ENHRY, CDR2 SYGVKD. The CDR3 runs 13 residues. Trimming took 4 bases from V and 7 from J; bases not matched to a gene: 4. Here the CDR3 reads CAISGGTGEEQYF. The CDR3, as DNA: TGTGCCATCAGTGGCGGGACAGGGGAAGAGCAGTACTTC.

Here the CDR3 DNA reads TGTGCCAGTATGAAACAGGGGGCGGGAGGCTACACCTTC. This encodes CASMKQGAGGYTF. The V and J genes are TRBV2 and TRBJ1-2; TRBD1 agrees at 9 bases. The CDR3 runs to 13 residues. J lost 8 bases, V lost 9 bases, and 10 bases had no gene match. CDR1 and CDR2 from the germline V gene are SNHLY and FYNNEI.

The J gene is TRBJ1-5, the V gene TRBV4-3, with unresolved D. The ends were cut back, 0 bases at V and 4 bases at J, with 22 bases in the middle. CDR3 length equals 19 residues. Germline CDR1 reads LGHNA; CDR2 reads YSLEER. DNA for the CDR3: TGCGCCAGCAGCCAAGATCATTCGGTTACGAGAGGATCAAATCAGCCCCAGCATTTT. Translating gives CASSQDHSVTRGSNQPQHF.

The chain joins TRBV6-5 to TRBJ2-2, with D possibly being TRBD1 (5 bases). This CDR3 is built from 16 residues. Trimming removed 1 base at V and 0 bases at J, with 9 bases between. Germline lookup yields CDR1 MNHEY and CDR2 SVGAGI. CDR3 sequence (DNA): TGTGCCAGCAGTTACTTCCAGGGTCCGAACACCGGGGAGCTGTTTTTT. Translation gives CASSYFQGPNTGELFF.

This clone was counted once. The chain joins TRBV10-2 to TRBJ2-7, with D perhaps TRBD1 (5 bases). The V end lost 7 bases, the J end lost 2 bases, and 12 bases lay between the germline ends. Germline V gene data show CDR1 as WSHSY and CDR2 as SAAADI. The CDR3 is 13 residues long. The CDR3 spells CASTRGQTYEQYF. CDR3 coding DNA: TGCGCCAGCACCCGCGGACAAACCTACGAGCAGTACTTC.

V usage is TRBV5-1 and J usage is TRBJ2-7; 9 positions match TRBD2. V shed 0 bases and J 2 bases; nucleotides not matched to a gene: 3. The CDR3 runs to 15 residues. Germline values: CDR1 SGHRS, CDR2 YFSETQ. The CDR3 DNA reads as TGCGCCAGCAGCTTGGGGGGCGGGAGGGCCTACGAGCAGTACTTC. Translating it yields CASSLGGGRAYEQYF.

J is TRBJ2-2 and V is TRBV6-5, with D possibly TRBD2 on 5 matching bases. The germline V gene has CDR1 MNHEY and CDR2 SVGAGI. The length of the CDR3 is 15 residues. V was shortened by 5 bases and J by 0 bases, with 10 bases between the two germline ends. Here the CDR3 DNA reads TGTGCCAGCAGTCCCGGGGTTACGAACACCGGGGAGCTGTTTTTT. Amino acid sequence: CASSPGVTNTGELFF.

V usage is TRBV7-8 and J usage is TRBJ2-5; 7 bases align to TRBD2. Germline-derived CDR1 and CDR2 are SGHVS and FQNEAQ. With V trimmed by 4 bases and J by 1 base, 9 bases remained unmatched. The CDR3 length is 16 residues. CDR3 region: CASSSEGRGIQETQYF. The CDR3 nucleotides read TGTGCCAGCAGCTCCGAGGGGAGGGGAATCCAAGAGACCCAGTACTTC.

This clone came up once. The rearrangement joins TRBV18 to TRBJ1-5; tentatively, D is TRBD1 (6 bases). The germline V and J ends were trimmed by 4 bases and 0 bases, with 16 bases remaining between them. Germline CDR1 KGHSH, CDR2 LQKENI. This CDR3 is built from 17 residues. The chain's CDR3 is CASSRTAGRNSNQPQHF. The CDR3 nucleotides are TGTGCCAGCTCACGGACAGCTGGACGGAATAGCAATCAGCCCCAGCATTTT.

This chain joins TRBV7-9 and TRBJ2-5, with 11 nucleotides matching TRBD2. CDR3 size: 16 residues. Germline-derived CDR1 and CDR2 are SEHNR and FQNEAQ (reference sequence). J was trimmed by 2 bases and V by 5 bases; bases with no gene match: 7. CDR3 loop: CASSPVAGGRQETQYF. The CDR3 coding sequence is TGTGCCAGCAGCCCAGTAGCGGGAGGGCGGCAAGAGACCCAGTACTTC.

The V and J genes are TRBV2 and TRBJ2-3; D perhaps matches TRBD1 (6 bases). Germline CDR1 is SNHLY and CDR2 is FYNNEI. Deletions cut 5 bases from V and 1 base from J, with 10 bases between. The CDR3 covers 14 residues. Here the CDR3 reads CASSPRTGTDTQYF. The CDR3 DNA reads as TGTGCCAGCAGTCCTCGGACAGGCACAGATACGCAGTATTTT.

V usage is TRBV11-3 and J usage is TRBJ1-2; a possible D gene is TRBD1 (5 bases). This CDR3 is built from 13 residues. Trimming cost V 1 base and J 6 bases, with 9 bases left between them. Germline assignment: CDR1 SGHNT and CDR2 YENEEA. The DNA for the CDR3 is TGTGCCAGCAGCTTAGCAAAGGGGAATGGCTACACCTTC. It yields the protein CASSLAKGNGYTF.

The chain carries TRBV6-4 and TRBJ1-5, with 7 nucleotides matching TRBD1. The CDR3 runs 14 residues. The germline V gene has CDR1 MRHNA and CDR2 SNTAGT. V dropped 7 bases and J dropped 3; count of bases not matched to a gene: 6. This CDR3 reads CASNYDRANQPQHF. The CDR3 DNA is TGTGCCAGCAACTACGACAGGGCCAATCAGCCCCAGCATTTT.

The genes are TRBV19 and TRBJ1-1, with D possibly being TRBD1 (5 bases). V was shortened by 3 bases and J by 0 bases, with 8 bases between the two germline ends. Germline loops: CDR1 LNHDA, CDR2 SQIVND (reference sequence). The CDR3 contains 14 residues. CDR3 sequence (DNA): TGTGCCAGTAGTATGGCAGGGCTGAACACTGAAGCTTTCTTT. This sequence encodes CASSMAGLNTEAFF.

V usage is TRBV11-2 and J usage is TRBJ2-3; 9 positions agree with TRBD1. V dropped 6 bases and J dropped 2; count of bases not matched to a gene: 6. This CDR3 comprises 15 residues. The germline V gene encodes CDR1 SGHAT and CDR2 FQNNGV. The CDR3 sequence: CASSKTGGITDTQYF. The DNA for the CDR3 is TGTGCCAGCAGTAAGACAGGGGGGATCACAGATACGCAGTATTTT.

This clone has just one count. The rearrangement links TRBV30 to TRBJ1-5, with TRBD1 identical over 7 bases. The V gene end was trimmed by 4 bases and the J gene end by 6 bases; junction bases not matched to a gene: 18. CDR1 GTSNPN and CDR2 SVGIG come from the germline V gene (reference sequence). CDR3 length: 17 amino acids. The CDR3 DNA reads TGTGCCTGGACCAGCCGGCAGATAGGGGGCGCAGGTCAGCCCCAGCATTTT. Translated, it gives CAWTSRQIGGAGQPQHF.

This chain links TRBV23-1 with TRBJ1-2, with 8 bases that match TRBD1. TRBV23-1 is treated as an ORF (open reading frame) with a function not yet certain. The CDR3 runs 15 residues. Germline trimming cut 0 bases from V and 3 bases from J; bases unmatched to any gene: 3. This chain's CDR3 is CASSQSSDRDYGYTF. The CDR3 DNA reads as TGCGCCAGCAGTCAATCCTCGGACAGGGACTATGGCTACACCTTC.

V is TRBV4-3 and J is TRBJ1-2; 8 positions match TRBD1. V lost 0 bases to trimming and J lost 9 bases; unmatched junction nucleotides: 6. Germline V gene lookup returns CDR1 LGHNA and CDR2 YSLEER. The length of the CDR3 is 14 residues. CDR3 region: CASSQDGQGSRYTF. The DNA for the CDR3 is TGCGCCAGCAGCCAAGATGGACAGGGAAGTCGCTACACCTTC.

This CDR3 reads CAISETMTRRETQYF. DNA of the CDR3: TGTGCCATCAGTGAGACTATGACTCGACGGGAGACCCAGTACTTC. The chain links TRBV10-3 to TRBJ2-5; D not resolved. The V end lost 2 bases, the J end lost 5 bases, and 15 bases lay between the germline ends. The CDR3 sequence is 15 residues long. The germline V gene encodes CDR1 ENHRY and CDR2 SYGVKD.

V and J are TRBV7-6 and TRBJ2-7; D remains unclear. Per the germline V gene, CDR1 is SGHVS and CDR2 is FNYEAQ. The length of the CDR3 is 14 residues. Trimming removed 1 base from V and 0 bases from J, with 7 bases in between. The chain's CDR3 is CASSLVYSSYEQYF. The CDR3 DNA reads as TGTGCCAGCAGCTTAGTGTACTCCTCCTACGAGCAGTACTTC.

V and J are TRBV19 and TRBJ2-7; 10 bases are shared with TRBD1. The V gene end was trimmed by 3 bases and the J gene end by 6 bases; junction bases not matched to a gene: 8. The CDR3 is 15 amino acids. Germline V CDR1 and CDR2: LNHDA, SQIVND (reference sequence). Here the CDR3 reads CASSMGTGVIVEQYF. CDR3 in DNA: TGTGCCAGTAGTATGGGGACAGGGGTCATCGTCGAGCAGTACTTC.

The CDR3 spells CASSLTTSVPSYEQYF. CDR3 bases: TGTGCCAGCAGCCTTACAACTAGCGTCCCCTCCTACGAGCAGTACTTC. This chain links TRBV28 with TRBJ2-7; 7 bases are shared with TRBD2. The germline gives CDR1 MDHEN, CDR2 SYDVKM. Unmatched junction bases numbered 11, after V lost 6 bases and J lost 0 bases. The CDR3 extends over 16 amino acids.